This entry lists 16 T cell receptor beta chains sequenced from one sample in a study of Ad26.COV2.S vaccination and SARS-CoV-2 variants. Treatment of the sample: approximately 18 received Ad26.COV2.S at low or high dose, single or two shots; 5 received placebo; per-sample allocation not given. All samples were drawn on day 63, counting from the first vaccine or placebo injection. Here immunoSEQ multiplex PCR was the method, and the copy in TCRdb shows in-frame clones only, minus some. The table shows about 280,000 clones, with around 87% occurring only once. Specimen: peripheral blood, collected in a trial of Ad26.COV2.S vaccine versus placebo. The receptor set was obtained from a person between 18 and 60 years old who received the Ad26.COV2.S COVID-19 vaccine or a placebo.

The chain employs TRBV11-2 and TRBJ2-7; 9 positions match TRBD1. The ends lost 4 bases at V and 3 bases at J; junction bases unmatched: 4. This CDR3 is built from 14 residues. Per the germline V gene, CDR1 is SGHAT and CDR2 is FQNNGV. This CDR3 is CASSSNRGLYEQYF. CDR3 DNA: TGTGCCAGCAGCTCAAACAGGGGGCTCTACGAGCAGTACTTC. Variable domain in full (rest from reference TRBV11-2 and TRBJ2-7): EAGVAQSPRYKIIEKRQSVAFWCNPISGHATLYWYQQILGQGPKLLIQFQNNGVVDDSQLPKDRFSAERLKGVDSTLKIQPAKLEDSAVYLCASSSNRGLYEQYFGPGTRLTVT.

The chain is built from TRBV6-1 and TRBJ2-7, with 8 bases matching TRBD2. Germline CDR1 and CDR2: MNHNS and SASEGT. Trimming removed 0 bases from V and 1 base from J; junction bases left unmatched: 5. The CDR3 is 16 residues long. CDR3 residues: CASSEALLAASYEQYF. CDR3 bases: TGTGCCAGCAGTGAAGCGCTACTAGCGGCTTCCTACGAGCAGTACTTC.

The chain is built from TRBV7-9 and TRBJ2-7, with TRBD1 identical over 10 bases. CDR3 length: 15 residues. Germline V CDR1 and CDR2: SEHNR, FQNEAQ (reference sequence). The J segment lost 5 bases and the V segment lost 5 bases, leaving 9 bases of the junction unmatched. The CDR3, as DNA: TGTGCCAGCAGCGCATCCGGGACAGGGGTTAACGAGCAGTACTTC. Its translation is CASSASGTGVNEQYF. The complete variable domain, with remaining parts taken from reference TRBV7-9 and TRBJ2-7, reads DTGVSQNPRHKITKRGQNVTFRCDPISEHNRLYWYRQTLGQGPEFLTYFQNEAQLEKSRLLSDRFSAERPKGSFSTLEIQRTEQGDSAMYLCASSASGTGVNEQYFGPGTRLTVT.

This chain links TRBV9 with TRBJ2-5; D possibly corresponds to TRBD2 (5 bases). Germline values: CDR1 SGDLS, CDR2 YYNGEE. V was cut by 5 bases and J by 1 base, with 15 bases left in between. The CDR3 runs 15 residues. The CDR3 DNA follows: TGTGCCAGCAGAGATACACGGACTGGCCAAGAGACCCAGTACTTC. Translation: CASRDTRTGQETQYF.

The chain combines TRBV4-3 with TRBJ1-1; D possibly corresponds to TRBD1 (6 bases). V gave up 0 bases and J gave up 1 base, with 9 bases separating them. Germline-derived CDR1 and CDR2 are LGHNA and YSLEER. The CDR3 has 15 residues. CDR3 nucleotides: TGCGCCAGCAGCCAAGAAGGCAGGGGGAACACTGAAGCTTTCTTT. Its translation is CASSQEGRGNTEAFF.

The chain joins TRBV7-3 to TRBJ2-3; TRBD2 aligns across 10 bases. The V gene's germline CDR1 is SGHTA and CDR2 FQGTGA. The V segment lost 5 bases and the J segment 5 bases; nucleotides outside the gene matches: 4. The CDR3 is made up of 14 amino acids. In nucleotides, the CDR3 is TGTGCCAGCAGCCGGGGACTAGCGCAAGATACGCAGTATTTT. This encodes CASSRGLAQDTQYF.

This clone occurred a few times. One junction end does not reproduce the germline sequence, and a read error may be involved. The DNA of the CDR3 is TGTGCCAGCAGTTCCGGACTGATCCACTTC. This sequence encodes CASSSGLIHF. The rearrangement uses TRBV12-3 or TRBV12-4 and TRBJ1-2, with D unclear. The CDR3 runs to 10 residues.

The J gene is TRBJ1-2, the V gene TRBV2; no definite D call. CDR1 is SNHLY and CDR2 is FYNNEI in the germline V gene. V dropped 7 bases and J dropped 4 bases, with 16 bases sitting between them. The CDR3 has 14 residues. Here the CDR3 DNA reads TGTGCCAGCACCCTTTTGGGCGTGGGCTATGGCTACACCTTC. It translates to CASTLLGVGYGYTF.

CDR3 sequence reads: CASSIQGTGAKNIQYF. In DNA form, the CDR3 reads TGTGCCAGTAGTATACAGGGGACCGGGGCCAAAAACATTCAGTACTTC. The rearrangement uses TRBV19 and TRBJ2-4, with a possible D match to TRBD1 (6 bases). Germline CDR1 and CDR2: LNHDA and SQIVND (reference sequence). The CDR3 loop spans 16 amino acids. The V end was cut by 2 bases, the J end by 1 base, with 12 bases between.

The CDR3 DNA is TGCGCCACCACGATGGGGACAGGGAATGAGCAGTTCTTC. The encoded protein is CATTMGTGNEQFF. This chain joins TRBV5-1 and TRBJ2-1, with TRBD1 identical over 9 bases. The CDR3 loop spans 13 amino acids. V trimming: 9 bases; J trimming: 7 bases; junction bases outside the gene matches: 8. The germline V gene encodes CDR1 SGHRS and CDR2 YFSETQ.

V usage is TRBV6-5 and J usage is TRBJ1-2; D is unclear. V gave up 5 bases and J gave up 1 base, with 11 bases separating them. This CDR3 contains 14 residues. Germline CDR1 and CDR2: MNHEY and SVGAGI. As DNA, the CDR3 is TGTGCCAGCAGTAAACGGCAAGATAACTATGGCTACACCTTC. It is translated as CASSKRQDNYGYTF.

The chain combines TRBV6-5 with TRBJ2-7, with D maybe TRBD2 (5 bases). Looked up from germline, CDR1 is MNHEY and CDR2 is SVGAGI. Trimming stripped 0 bases from V and 5 bases from J, with 14 bases between. The CDR3 spans 15 residues. CDR3 in DNA: TGTGCCAGCAGTTACTCTGGCGAGGGTGCCCACGAGCAGTACTTC. Its protein product is CASSYSGEGAHEQYF.

This clone was observed a few times. The J gene is TRBJ2-3, the V gene TRBV15; 7 nucleotides match TRBD2. Germline CDR1 reads LNHNV; CDR2 reads YYDKDF (reference sequence). The CDR3 contains 15 residues. The trim removed 1 base at V and 2 bases at J, leaving 3 bases unmatched. CDR3 sequence (DNA): TGTGCCACCAGCAGAGGGGGGGGAATCACAGATACGCAGTATTTT. This codes for CATSRGGGITDTQYF.

The chain joins TRBV6-5 to TRBJ1-5; D not resolved. V was pared by 1 base and J by 4 bases, with 5 bases between. Germline CDR1 MNHEY, CDR2 SVGAGI. This CDR3 region has 13 residues. CDR3 region: CASSYLGNQPQHF. DNA of the CDR3: TGTGCCAGCAGTTACTTGGGTAATCAGCCCCAGCATTTT.

This clone was seen only once. This chain connects TRBV19 to TRBJ2-2, with no clear D. This CDR3 has 14 amino acids. V was shortened by 7 bases and J by 0 bases, with 9 bases between the two germline ends. The germline CDR1 and CDR2 sequences are LNHDA and SQIVND (reference sequence). The CDR3 reads CASIRQTNTGELFF. The CDR3 DNA reads as TGTGCCAGTATTAGGCAGACGAACACCGGGGAGCTGTTTTTT.

The chain joins TRBV29-1 to TRBJ2-1; the match to TRBD2 covers 11 bases. The CDR3 extends over 15 amino acids. Germline assignment: CDR1 SQVTM and CDR2 ANQGSEA. V shed 8 bases and J 2 bases; nucleotides not matched to a gene: 8. In nucleotides, the CDR3 is TGCAGCATGGGACTAGCGGTGCGTGCCTACAATGAGCAGTTCTTC. It specifies CSMGLAVRAYNEQFF.